The clone carrying this TCR beta chain was recorded once. In the original processing: Amplification from reference gene primers served as the basis for estimated nucleated cell counts. Method: immunoSEQ multiplex PCR; TCRdb's copy keeps in-frame clones and lacks some. The V and J calls and clone size were taken over from that table, and D and trimming were inferred from the DNA. The table shows roughly 290,000 clones, with around 82% occurring only once. V lost 4 bases and J lost 0; bases outside the gene matches: 9. In germline, CDR1 is MNHNS, CDR2 SASEGT. The CDR3 totals 17 residues. The sample is drawn from a study of blood T cell repertoires in COVID-19. Study background: The United States, Italy and Spain supplied acute and convalescent COVID-19 samples. Sample material is recorded as cDNA or gDNA derived from T cells, B-cell-depleted T cells, or PBMCs.

Patients from Seattle were sampled longitudinally, starting during active infection. The specimen sequenced was peripheral blood. J is TRBJ1-3 and V is TRBV6-1; the match to TRBD1 covers 7 bases. This TCR came from a human donor with COVID-19, enrolled during active disease. The donor label of this sample is uncertain. DNA for the CDR3: TGTGCCAGCAGTGTATCGTTTGGGGACAGCTCTGGAAACACCATATATTTT. Translated, it gives CASSVSFGDSSGNTIYF.